These 22 T cell receptor beta chains were all obtained from the same sample, sequenced in a study of neurological immune-mediated disorders (dated by TCRdb to the late 2010s). This sample's time point label indicates: longitudinal time-point 2. Libraries were made using 5' RACE. Instrument on record: Illumina HiSeq 2500. Using fastp at Q25 and MiXCR, TCRdb reprocessed the public reads and kept productive beta chains. Identical CDR3 proteins give one entry, which carries the most common genes and DNA. The table for this sample lists roughly 60,000 distinct CDR3 sequences; nearly 10% of them were counted only once. 12% of the sample goes to the ten largest clones. Sequenced sample: PBMCs. Source of these receptors: a man aged 25 to 40 in good health.

This clonotype was seen ten or more times. The chain is built from TRBV24-1 and TRBJ2-5, with TRBD2 as a possible D gene (5 bases). Germline V gene lookup returns CDR1 KGHDR and CDR2 SFDVKD. The CDR3 is 16 residues long. Trimming took off 4 bases at V and 5 bases at J, with 19 bases between the two ends. CDR3: CATSDSRVVMTETQYF. As DNA, the CDR3 is TGTGCCACCAGTGACTCGAGGGTGGTGATGACGGAGACCCAGTACTTC.

This clonotype was seen many times. The V gene is TRBV7-8, the J gene TRBJ2-1; 12 bases are shared with TRBD2. The CDR3 spans 15 residues. Per germline, CDR1 SGHVS and CDR2 FQNEAQ. The ends lost 5 bases at V and 4 bases at J; junction bases unmatched: 3. The CDR3 nucleotides read TGTGCCAGCAGCATGACTAGCGGGAGTTACAATGAGCAGTTCTTC. Residues: CASSMTSGSYNEQFF.

This clonotype was recorded many times. The chain couples TRBV10-3 to TRBJ2-7; D gene ambiguous. Trimming stripped 3 bases from V and 4 bases from J, with 10 bases between. The germline CDR1 and CDR2 sequences are ENHRY and SYGVKD. This CDR3 has 13 amino acids. CDR3 amino acids: CAISDWEAYEQYF. The CDR3 DNA reads TGTGCCATCAGTGATTGGGAAGCTTACGAGCAGTACTTC.

Comments on this clonotype: At one end, the junction sequence differs from germline, possibly due to a read error. The V gene is TRBV5-6, the J gene TRBJ2-2; 8 bases are shared with TRBD1. CDR1 is SGHDT, CDR2 YYEEEE, per germline. The CDR3 spans 15 residues. The CDR3 protein is CASSFAGQGTGERFF. The CDR3 region has the DNA TGTGCCAGCAGCTTCGCCGGACAGGGCACCGGGGAGCGGTTTTTT.

This clonotype was seen ten or more times. The V and J genes are TRBV29-1 and TRBJ2-1, with 12 bases aligning to TRBD2. The J segment lost 9 bases and the V segment lost 6 bases, leaving 6 bases of the junction unmatched. The CDR3 has 13 residues. Germline CDR1 is SQVTM and CDR2 is ANQGSEA. The CDR3 sequence is CSVPSTSGSEQFF. The CDR3 bases are TGCAGCGTGCCCTCGACTAGCGGGAGTGAGCAGTTCTTC.

This clonotype was found many times. The chain uses TRBV6-4 and TRBJ1-4; possibly TRBD1 for D (5 bases). The CDR3 contains 13 residues. Germline values: CDR1 MRHNA, CDR2 SNTAGT. The germline V and J ends were trimmed by 6 bases and 2 bases, with 7 bases remaining between them. CDR3 loop: CASSRETNEKLFF. The CDR3 DNA sequence: TGTGCCAGCAGCAGGGAGACTAATGAAAAACTGTTTTTT.

Many counts were recorded for this clonotype. This rearrangement joins TRBV20-1 to TRBJ1-1; the match to TRBD1 covers 7 bases. V lost 2 bases and J lost 3; bases outside the gene matches: 9. The germline V gene has CDR1 DFQATT and CDR2 SNEGSKA (reference sequence). This CDR3 spans 15 amino acids. DNA of the CDR3: TGCAGTGCTAGATCCCTTCGAGGACAGGACACTGAAGCTTTCTTT. Its protein product is CSARSLRGQDTEAFF.

At least ten counts were recorded for this clonotype. This rearrangement joins TRBV29-1 to TRBJ2-7; D not resolved. This CDR3 has 12 residues. Per the germline V gene, CDR1 is SQVTM and CDR2 is ANQGSEA. V dropped 6 bases and J dropped 1 base, with 10 bases sitting between them. This chain's CDR3 is CSVLPSSYEQYF. The CDR3 DNA reads as TGCAGCGTGCTTCCGTCGTCCTACGAGCAGTACTTC.

Many counts were recorded for this clonotype. The rearrangement joins TRBV20-1 to TRBJ2-7; possible D gene TRBD2, 7 bases. Germline CDR1 reads DFQATT; CDR2 reads SNEGSKA (reference sequence). This CDR3 is built from 15 residues. V lost 5 bases and J 4 bases, leaving 21 bases between the germline ends. This chain's CDR3 is CSAPSGIGGAYEQYF. In DNA, the CDR3 is TGCAGTGCTCCCAGCGGGATAGGGGGTGCGTACGAGCAGTACTTC.

This clonotype was counted ten times or more. The DNA is left out, because the CDR3 cannot be placed on it with certainty; the CDR3 is given as TCRdb lists it. The CDR3 is CASSRAGPRDEQYF. The gene calls are TRBV5-1 and TRBJ2-7; TRBD2 was called by the table and not checked on the DNA. The CDR3 spans 14 amino acids, including both terminal residues. Germline values: CDR1 SGHRS, CDR2 YFSETQ.

This clonotype has at least ten counts. This chain uses TRBV7-9 with TRBJ2-7; D might be TRBD1 or TRBD2, each matching 5 bases. This CDR3 region has 15 residues. Trimming took off 6 bases at V and 2 bases at J, with 17 bases between the two ends. Per the germline V gene, CDR1 is SEHNR and CDR2 is FQNEAQ (reference sequence). DNA of the CDR3: TGTGCCAGCAGAAATGAGGGGCAGGCAACCTACGAGCAGTACTTC. Translated: CASRNEGQATYEQYF.

In its sample, this clonotype was seen many times. The chain is built from TRBV30 and TRBJ1-1, with TRBD1 as a possible D gene (6 bases). The CDR3 sequence is 11 residues long. Germline CDR1 is GTSNPN and CDR2 is SVGIG (reference sequence). Trimming removed 5 bases from V and 3 bases from J, with 7 bases in between. CDR3 protein: CAWGQYTEAFF. The CDR3 region has the DNA TGTGCCTGGGGACAGTACACTGAAGCTTTCTTT.

This clonotype was seen ten or more times. The chain recombines TRBV20-1 with TRBJ2-3, with 16 bases identical to TRBD2. V trimming: 3 bases; J trimming: 2 bases; junction bases outside the gene matches: 5. Germline V gene data show CDR1 as DFQATT and CDR2 as SNEGSKA (reference sequence). This CDR3 is built from 17 residues. This CDR3 reads CSASGTSGRALTDTQYF. For the CDR3, the DNA is TGCAGTGCTAGTGGGACTAGCGGGAGGGCCCTCACAGATACGCAGTATTTT.

This clonotype was seen repeatedly, ten times or more. The chain links TRBV7-2 to TRBJ1-5, with 7 bases lining up with TRBD1. This CDR3 is 16 amino acids long. The junction had 8 bases not matched to a gene; V was cut back by 5 bases and J by 1 base. CDR1 and CDR2 (germline): SGHTA, FQGNSA. The chain's CDR3 is CASSHSGGVSNQPQHF. For the CDR3, the DNA is TGTGCCAGCAGCCACTCAGGGGGGGTGAGCAATCAGCCCCAGCATTTT.

This clonotype was counted at least ten times. The chain joins TRBV5-1 to TRBJ1-2, with D unresolved. V shed 5 bases and J shed 8 bases, with 34 bases lying between them. Germline V gene lookup returns CDR1 SGHRS and CDR2 YFSETQ. This CDR3 is 19 amino acids long. The chain's CDR3 is CASSFDIWTADADPEGYTF. The CDR3 nucleotides read TGCGCCAGCAGTTTTGACATCTGGACTGCCGATGCAGACCCCGAGGGCTACACCTTC.

The chain uses TRBV5-5 and TRBJ2-1; TRBD2 matches 11 bases. Germline V gives CDR1 SGHKS, CDR2 YYEKEE (reference sequence). The CDR3 length is 15 residues. This CDR3 reads CSSSLTSGKNNEQFF. CDR3 bases: TGTTCTAGCAGCTTGACTAGCGGGAAGAACAATGAGCAGTTCTTC. Full variable domain (outside the CDR3, taken from reference TRBV5-5 and TRBJ2-1): DAGVTQSPTHLIKTRGQQVTLRCSPISGHKSVSWYQQVLGQGPQFIFQYYEKEERGRGNFPDRFSARQFPNYSSELNVNALLLGDSALYLCSSSLTSGKNNEQFFGPGTRLTVL.

This clonotype appeared many times. The chain uses TRBV10-3 and TRBJ2-1; D tentatively reads TRBD1 or TRBD2 (6 bases each). The germline V gene has CDR1 ENHRY and CDR2 SYGVKD. With 11 bases removed from V and 5 bases from J, the gap between germline ends came to 13 bases. This CDR3 contains 12 residues. Here the CDR3 reads CASRRGDNEQFF. The CDR3 DNA is TGTGCCTCTCGGAGGGGGGACAATGAGCAGTTCTTC.

This clonotype was detected many times. The genes are TRBV15 and TRBJ2-7; TRBD1 matches at 7 bases. V shed 4 bases, J shed 3 bases, and the junction held 9 bases outside the gene matches. The germline CDR1 and CDR2 sequences are LNHNV and YYDKDF (reference sequence). The CDR3 is 15 amino acids. CDR3 region: CATSTSGGSLYEQYF. The CDR3 DNA sequence: TGTGCCACCAGCACCTCAGGGGGTTCTCTCTACGAGCAGTACTTC.

This clonotype has ten or more counts. The chain uses TRBV20-1 and TRBJ1-5; D might be TRBD1 (6 bases). This CDR3 is 16 amino acids long. Germline CDR1 DFQATT, CDR2 SNEGSKA (reference sequence). The ends were cut back, 3 bases at V and 0 bases at J, with 15 bases in the middle. The CDR3 protein is CSASKGGWVSNQPQHF. For the CDR3, the DNA is TGCAGTGCTAGTAAGGGGGGGTGGGTTAGCAATCAGCCCCAGCATTTT.

This clonotype was recorded at least ten times. This chain links TRBV5-1 with TRBJ1-4; D unclear. The germline V gene has CDR1 SGHRS and CDR2 YFSETQ. The ends were cut back, 0 bases at V and 8 bases at J, with 17 bases in the middle. The CDR3 loop spans 16 amino acids. CDR3 loop: CASSLEAALYQEKLFF. For the CDR3, the DNA is TGCGCCAGCAGCTTGGAAGCAGCTTTATACCAGGAAAAACTGTTTTTT.

This clonotype has ten or more counts. The chain uses TRBV5-1 and TRBJ1-1, with D uncertain. The germline gives CDR1 SGHRS, CDR2 YFSETQ. V lost 0 bases and J lost 6, with 15 bases in between. The CDR3 has 15 amino acids. For the CDR3, the DNA is TGCGCCAGCAGCTTGGGTACGGGAGTTTTCGCTGAAGCTTTCTTT. Translating it yields CASSLGTGVFAEAFF.

This clonotype occurred many times. J is TRBJ2-1 and V is TRBV10-3; the D gene could be TRBD1 or TRBD2 (5 bases each). The ends were cut back, 2 bases at V and 5 bases at J, with 7 bases in the middle. Looked up from germline, CDR1 is ENHRY and CDR2 is SYGVKD. This CDR3 spans 13 amino acids. As DNA, the CDR3 is TGTGCCATCAGTGAGGGGGGTCACAATGAGCAGTTCTTC. Its protein product is CAISEGGHNEQFF.